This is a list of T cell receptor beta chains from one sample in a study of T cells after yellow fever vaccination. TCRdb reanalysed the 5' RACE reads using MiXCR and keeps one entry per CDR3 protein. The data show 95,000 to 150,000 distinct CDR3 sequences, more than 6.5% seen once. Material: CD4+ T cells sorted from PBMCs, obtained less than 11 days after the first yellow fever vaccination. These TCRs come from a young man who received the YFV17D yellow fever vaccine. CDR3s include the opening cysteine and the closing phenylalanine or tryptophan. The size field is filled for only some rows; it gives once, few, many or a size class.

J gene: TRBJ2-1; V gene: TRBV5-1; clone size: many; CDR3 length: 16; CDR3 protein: CASSLETGSSYNEQFF
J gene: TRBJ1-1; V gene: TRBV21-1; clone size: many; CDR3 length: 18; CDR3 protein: CASSKWGGNSSGATEAFF
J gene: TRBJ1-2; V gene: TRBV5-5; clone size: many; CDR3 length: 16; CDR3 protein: CASSQGQGTLWGGYTF
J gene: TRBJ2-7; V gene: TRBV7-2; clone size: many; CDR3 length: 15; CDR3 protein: CASSTTRQGNYEQYF
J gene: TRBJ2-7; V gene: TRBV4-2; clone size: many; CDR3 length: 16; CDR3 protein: CASSQVVTSGVYEQYF
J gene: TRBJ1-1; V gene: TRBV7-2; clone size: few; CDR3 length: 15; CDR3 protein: CASSLALGARTEAFF
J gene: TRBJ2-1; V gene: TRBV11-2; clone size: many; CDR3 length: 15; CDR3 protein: CASSLGLQVNNEQFF
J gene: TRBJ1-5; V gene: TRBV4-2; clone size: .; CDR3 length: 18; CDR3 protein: CASSPQGWGGSAGQPQHF
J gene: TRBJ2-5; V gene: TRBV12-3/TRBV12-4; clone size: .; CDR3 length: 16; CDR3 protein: CASSPDGTSGRETQYF
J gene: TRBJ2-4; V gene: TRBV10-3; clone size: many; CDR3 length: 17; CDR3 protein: CAISESTGGRTENIQYF
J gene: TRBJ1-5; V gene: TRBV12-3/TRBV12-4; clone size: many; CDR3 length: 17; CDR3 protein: CASSPPVRARANQPQHF